What follows are 5 T cell receptor beta chains derived from one specimen sequenced in a study of quantifying T cell responses using KT2 cells. Study-wide context: Reverse transcription used primers in the TCR alpha and beta constant regions.

Each cDNA got a UMI-containing oligo ligated at its 3' end. An equimolar mix of RC1.1 and RC1.2 primed the beta chain across TRBC1 and TRBC2. TCRdb itself ran the UMI-ligation and nested PCR reads through MiXCR, one entry per CDR3 protein. The top ten clones hold under 11% of a sample with just under 50,000 distinct CDR3 sequences, approximately 10% of them seen once. The sample was PBMCs spiked with cells of the T cell clone KT2. Receptors were obtained from a human donor.

This clonotype came up a few times. The chain carries TRBV9 and TRBJ2-3; D possibly corresponds to TRBD2 (7 bases). In germline, CDR1 is SGDLS, CDR2 YYNGEE. CDR3 size: 16 residues. V lost 3 bases and J lost 3, with 17 bases in between. This CDR3 reads CASSGGGGLLTDTQYF. In nucleotides, the CDR3 is TGTGCCAGCAGCGGAGGGGGGGGACTACTAACAGATACGCAGTATTTT.

This clonotype was found a few times. This chain uses TRBV29-1 with TRBJ1-2; D is undetermined. Between the trimmed V and J ends, which lost 4 bases and 7 bases, there was a span of 4 bases. Per germline, CDR1 SQVTM and CDR2 ANQGSEA. The CDR3 extends over 9 amino acids. CDR3 nucleotides: TGCAGCGTTGTACCTGGCTACACCTTC. Translating it yields CSVVPGYTF.

This clonotype was counted many times. CDR3 in DNA: TGTGCCAGCAGCTCCGTAACAGGGGGTCTTCATTCACCCCTCCACTTT. It translates to CASSSVTGGLHSPLHF. This chain joins TRBV11-2 and TRBJ1-6, with 8 bases aligning to TRBD1. Losses at the gene ends were 4 bases for V and 8 bases for J; bases not matched to a gene: 10. Germline CDR1 is SGHAT and CDR2 is FQNNGV. The CDR3 has 16 amino acids.

This clonotype was detected ten times or more. The chain recombines TRBV2 with TRBJ2-1; weak D call: TRBD2 (5 bases). This CDR3 spans 16 amino acids. Germline CDR1 reads SNHLY; CDR2 reads FYNNEI. Trimming took off 6 bases at V and 0 bases at J, with 15 bases between the two ends. The CDR3 DNA is TGTGCCAGCAGCGCCGTAGGGAGCGTCTCCTACAATGAGCAGTTCTTC. Translated: CASSAVGSVSYNEQFF. Together with reference TRBV2 and TRBJ2-1, the CDR3 gives the full variable domain: EPEVTQTPSHQVTQMGQEVILRCVPISNHLYFYWYRQILGQKVEFLVSFYNNEISEKSEIFDDQFSVERPDGSNFTLKIRSTKLEDSAMYFCASSAVGSVSYNEQFFGPGTRLTVL.

This clonotype was counted many times. The V and J genes are TRBV15 and TRBJ2-1; D is uncertain. Germline V gene data show CDR1 as LNHNV and CDR2 as YYDKDF (reference sequence). The ends were cut back, 1 base at V and 8 bases at J, with 6 bases in the middle. CDR3 length equals 12 residues. The CDR3, as DNA: TGTGCCACCAGCAGAGTGGGGTATGAGCAGTTCTTC. It is translated as CATSRVGYEQFF.